This T cell receptor (beta chain) was recovered during a study of T cells in Graves' hyperthyroidism and ophthalmopathy. Amplification of TCR beta CDR3 regions used RNA as the template. A set of HTBI primers served as the primers for a first-round RT-PCR of the TCR CDR3. Via MiXCR, TCRdb re-called the multiplex PCR reads, giving one row per CDR3 protein. Here the sample spans under 300,000 distinct CDR3 sequences, about 20% being singletons. The CDR3 is made up of 14 amino acids. Germline V gene data show CDR1 as LNHDA and CDR2 as SQIVND (reference sequence). V dropped 6 bases and J dropped 2 bases, with 14 bases sitting between them.

The clonotype originates from a man aged 30 to 39 with Graves' ophthalmopathy. The chain carries TRBV19 and TRBJ2-7; D may be TRBD1 or TRBD2 (7 bases each). Material: blood. This CDR3 is CASSSGGDTYEQYF. The CDR3 region has the DNA TGTGCCAGTAGCTCAGGGGGGGATACCTACGAGCAGTACTTC. The full variable domain, with the rest looked up from reference TRBV19 and TRBJ2-7, is DGGITQSPKYLFRKEGQNVTLSCEQNLNHDAMYWYRQDPGQGLRLIYYSQIVNDFQKGDIAEGYSVSREKKESFPLTVTSAQKNPTAFYLCASSSGGDTYEQYFGPGTRLTVT.